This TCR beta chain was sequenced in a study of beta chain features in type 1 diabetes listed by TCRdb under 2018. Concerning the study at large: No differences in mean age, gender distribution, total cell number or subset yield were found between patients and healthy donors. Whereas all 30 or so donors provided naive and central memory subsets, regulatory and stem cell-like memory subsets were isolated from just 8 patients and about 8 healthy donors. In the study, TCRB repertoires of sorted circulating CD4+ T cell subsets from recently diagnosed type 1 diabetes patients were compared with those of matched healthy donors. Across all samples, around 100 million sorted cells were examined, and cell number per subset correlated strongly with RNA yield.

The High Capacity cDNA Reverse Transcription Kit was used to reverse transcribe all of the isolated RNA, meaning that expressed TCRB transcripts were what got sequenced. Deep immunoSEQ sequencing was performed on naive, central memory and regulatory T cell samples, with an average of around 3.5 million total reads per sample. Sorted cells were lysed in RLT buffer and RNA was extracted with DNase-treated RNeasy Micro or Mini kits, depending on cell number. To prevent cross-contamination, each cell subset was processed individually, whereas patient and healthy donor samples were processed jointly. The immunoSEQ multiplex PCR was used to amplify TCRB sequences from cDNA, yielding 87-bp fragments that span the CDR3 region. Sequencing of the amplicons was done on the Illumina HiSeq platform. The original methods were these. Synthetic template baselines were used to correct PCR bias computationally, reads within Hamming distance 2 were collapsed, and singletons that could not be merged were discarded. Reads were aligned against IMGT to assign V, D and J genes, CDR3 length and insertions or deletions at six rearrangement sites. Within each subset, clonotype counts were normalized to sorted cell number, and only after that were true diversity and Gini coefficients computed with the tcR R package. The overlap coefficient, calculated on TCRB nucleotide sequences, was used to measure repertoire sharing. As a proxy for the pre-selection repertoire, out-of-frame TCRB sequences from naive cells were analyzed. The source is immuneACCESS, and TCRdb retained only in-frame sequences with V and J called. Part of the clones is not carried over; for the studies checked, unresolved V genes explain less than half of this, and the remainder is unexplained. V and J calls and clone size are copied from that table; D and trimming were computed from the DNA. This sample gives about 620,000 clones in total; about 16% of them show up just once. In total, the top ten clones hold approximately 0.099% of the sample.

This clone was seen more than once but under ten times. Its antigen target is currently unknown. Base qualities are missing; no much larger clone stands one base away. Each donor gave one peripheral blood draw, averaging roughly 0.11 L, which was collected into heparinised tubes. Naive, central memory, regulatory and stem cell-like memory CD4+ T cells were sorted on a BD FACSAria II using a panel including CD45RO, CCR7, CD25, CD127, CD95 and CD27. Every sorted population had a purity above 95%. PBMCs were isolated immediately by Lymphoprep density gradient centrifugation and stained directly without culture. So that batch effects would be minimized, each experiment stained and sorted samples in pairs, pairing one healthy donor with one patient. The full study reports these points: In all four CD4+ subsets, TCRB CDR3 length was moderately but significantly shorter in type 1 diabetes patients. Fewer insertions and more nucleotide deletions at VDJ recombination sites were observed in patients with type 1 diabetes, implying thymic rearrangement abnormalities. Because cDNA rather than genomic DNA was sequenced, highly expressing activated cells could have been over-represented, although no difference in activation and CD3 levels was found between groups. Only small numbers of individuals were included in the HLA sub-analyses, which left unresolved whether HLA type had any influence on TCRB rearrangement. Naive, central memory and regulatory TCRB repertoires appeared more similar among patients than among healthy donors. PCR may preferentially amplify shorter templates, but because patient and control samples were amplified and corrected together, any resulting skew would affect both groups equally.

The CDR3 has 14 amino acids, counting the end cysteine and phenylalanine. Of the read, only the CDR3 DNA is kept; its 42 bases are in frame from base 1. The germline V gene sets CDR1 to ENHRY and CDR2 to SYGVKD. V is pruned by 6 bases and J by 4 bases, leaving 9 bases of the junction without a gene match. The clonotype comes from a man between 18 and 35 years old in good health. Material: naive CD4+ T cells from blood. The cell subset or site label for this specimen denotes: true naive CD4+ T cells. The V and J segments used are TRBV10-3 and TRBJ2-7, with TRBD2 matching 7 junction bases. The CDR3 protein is CAISEGGILYEQYF. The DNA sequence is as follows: TGTGCCATCAGCGAGGGAGGGATCTTGTACGAGCAGTACTTC.